This TCR beta chain was sequenced for a study of cytomegalovirus exposure and HLA in healthy donors. Primers included in the PCR were 60 Vbeta and 13 Jbeta primers. Profiling relied on immunoSEQ multiplex PCR, and the TCRdb table lists in-frame clones only, not all of them. The sample consists of 150,000 to 200,000 clones, 68% of them appearing once. V was pared by 2 bases and J by 3 bases, with 7 bases between. The CDR3 runs 14 residues. The germline V gene encodes CDR1 MNHNS and CDR2 SASEGT. Study-level findings and limits: Cytomegalovirus-associated TCR beta chains were listed, numbering more than 150. The authors confirmed in vitro that three CMV-associated chains were specific for CMV antigens. CMV serostatus was the sole immune exposure information available.

For this clone: Its target is not known.

This chain uses TRBV6-1 with TRBJ2-2; the D is unclear. What was sequenced was PBMCs. The clonotype comes from a woman in her thirties or forties in good health and CMV-seropositive. The DNA of the CDR3 is TGTGCCAGCAGTGAATCGGTCGACACCGGGGAGCTGTTTTTT. Its protein product is CASSESVDTGELFF.